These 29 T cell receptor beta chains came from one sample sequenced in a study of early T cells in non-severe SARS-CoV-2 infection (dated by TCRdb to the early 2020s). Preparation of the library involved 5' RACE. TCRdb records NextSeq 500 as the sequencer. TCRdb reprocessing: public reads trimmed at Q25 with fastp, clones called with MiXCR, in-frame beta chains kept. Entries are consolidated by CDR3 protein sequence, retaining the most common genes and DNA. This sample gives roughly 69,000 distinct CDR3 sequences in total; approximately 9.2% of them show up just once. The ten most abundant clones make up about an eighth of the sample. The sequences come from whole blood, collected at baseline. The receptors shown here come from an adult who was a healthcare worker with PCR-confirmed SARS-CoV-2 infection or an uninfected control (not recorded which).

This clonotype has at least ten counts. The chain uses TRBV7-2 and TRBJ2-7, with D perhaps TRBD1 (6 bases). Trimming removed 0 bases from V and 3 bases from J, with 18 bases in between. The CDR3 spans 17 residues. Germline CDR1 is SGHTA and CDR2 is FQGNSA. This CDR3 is CASSLALRGNTRYEQYF. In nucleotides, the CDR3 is TGTGCCAGCAGCTTAGCCTTAAGGGGGAATACACGCTACGAGCAGTACTTC.

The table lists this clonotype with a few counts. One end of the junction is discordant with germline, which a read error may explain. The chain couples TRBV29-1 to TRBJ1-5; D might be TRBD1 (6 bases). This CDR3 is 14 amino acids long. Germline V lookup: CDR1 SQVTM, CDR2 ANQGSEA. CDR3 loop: CSAADSLSDQPQHF. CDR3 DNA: TGCAGCGCGGCGGACAGCCTTAGCGATCAGCCCCAGCATTTT.

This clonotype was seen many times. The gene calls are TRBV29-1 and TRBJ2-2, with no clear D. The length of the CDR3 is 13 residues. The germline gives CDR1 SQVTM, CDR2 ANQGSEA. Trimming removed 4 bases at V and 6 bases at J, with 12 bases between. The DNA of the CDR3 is TGCAGCGTTGTCCCACTCAGCGCCGGGGAGCTGTTTTTT. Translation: CSVVPLSAGELFF.

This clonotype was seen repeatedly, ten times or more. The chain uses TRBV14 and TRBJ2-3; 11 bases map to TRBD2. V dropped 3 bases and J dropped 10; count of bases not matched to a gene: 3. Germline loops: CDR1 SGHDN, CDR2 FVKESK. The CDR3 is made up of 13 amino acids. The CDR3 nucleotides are TGTGCCAGCAGCCAGTCACTAGCGGGAGCGCAGTATTTT. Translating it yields CASSQSLAGAQYF. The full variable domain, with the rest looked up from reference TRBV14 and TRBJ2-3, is EAGVTQFPSHSVIEKGQTVTLRCDPISGHDNLYWYRRVMGKEIKFLLHFVKESKQDESGMPNNRFLAERTGGTYSTLKVQPAELEDSGVYFCASSQSLAGAQYFGPGTRLTVL.

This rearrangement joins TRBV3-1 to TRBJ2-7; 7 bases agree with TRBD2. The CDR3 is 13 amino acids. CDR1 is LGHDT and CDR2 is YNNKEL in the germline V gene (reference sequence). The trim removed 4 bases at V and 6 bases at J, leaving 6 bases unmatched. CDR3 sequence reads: CASSPGLVGEQYF. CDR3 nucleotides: TGTGCCAGCAGCCCCGGACTAGTGGGCGAGCAGTACTTC.

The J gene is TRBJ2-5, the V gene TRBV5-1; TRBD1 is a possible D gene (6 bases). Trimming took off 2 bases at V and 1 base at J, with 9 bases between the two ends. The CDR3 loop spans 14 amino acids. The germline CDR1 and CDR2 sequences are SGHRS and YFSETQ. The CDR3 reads CASSFQGSQETQYF. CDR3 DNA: TGCGCCAGCAGCTTCCAGGGGTCCCAAGAGACCCAGTACTTC.

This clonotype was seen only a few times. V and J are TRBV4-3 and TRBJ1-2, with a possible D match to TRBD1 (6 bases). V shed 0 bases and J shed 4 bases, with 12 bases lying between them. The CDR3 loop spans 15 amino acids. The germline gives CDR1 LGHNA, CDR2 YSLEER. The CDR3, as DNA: TGCGCCAGCAGCCAAGATGCGGGGGCCGGCTATGGCTACACCTTC. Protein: CASSQDAGAGYGYTF.

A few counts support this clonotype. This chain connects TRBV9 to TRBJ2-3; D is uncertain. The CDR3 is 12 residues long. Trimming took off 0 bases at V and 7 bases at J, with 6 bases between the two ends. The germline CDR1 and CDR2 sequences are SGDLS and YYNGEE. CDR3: CASSVDGYTQYF. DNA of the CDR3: TGTGCCAGCAGCGTAGATGGGTATACGCAGTATTTT.

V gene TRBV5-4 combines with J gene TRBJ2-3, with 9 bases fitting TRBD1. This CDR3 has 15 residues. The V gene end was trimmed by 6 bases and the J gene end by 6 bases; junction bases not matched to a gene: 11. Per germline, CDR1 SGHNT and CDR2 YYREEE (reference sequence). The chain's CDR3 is CASTKQGAGADTQYF. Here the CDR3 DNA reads TGTGCCAGCACCAAACAGGGGGCAGGAGCTGATACGCAGTATTTT.

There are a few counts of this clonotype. The CDR3 DNA is TGTGCCAGCAGCCAAACGGGAATAAGCACAGATACGCAGTATTTT. Protein: CASSQTGISTDTQYF. The chain carries TRBV3-1 and TRBJ2-3; a weak D match, TRBD2 (5 bases). This CDR3 contains 15 residues. The V gene lost 2 bases and the J gene lost 0 bases, with 9 bases spanning the gap. Germline-derived CDR1 and CDR2 are LGHDT and YNNKEL (reference sequence).

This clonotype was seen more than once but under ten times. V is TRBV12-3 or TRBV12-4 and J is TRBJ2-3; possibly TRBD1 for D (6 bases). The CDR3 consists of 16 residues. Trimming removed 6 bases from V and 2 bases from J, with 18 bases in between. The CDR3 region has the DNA TGTGCCAGCAGCTTGAGGGACATCGCCTACACAGATACGCAGTATTTT. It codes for CASSLRDIAYTDTQYF.

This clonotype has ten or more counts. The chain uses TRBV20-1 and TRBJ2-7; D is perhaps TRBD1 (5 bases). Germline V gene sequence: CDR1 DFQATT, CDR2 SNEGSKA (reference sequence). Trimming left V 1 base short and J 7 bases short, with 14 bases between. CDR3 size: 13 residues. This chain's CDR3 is CSARGTLPGEQYF. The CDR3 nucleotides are TGCAGTGCTAGAGGGACGCTACCAGGGGAGCAGTACTTC.

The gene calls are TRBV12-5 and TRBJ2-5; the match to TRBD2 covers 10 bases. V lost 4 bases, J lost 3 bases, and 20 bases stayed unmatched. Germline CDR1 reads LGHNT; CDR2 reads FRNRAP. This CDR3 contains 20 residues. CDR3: CASGSRWRGLAYRQEETQYF. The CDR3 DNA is TGTGCTAGTGGTTCAAGATGGAGGGGACTAGCGTACCGGCAGGAAGAGACCCAGTACTTC.

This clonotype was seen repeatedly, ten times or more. The CDR3 reads CASSSDLYTGELFF. CDR3 nucleotide sequence: TGTGCCAGCAGTTCGGACCTATACACCGGGGAGCTGTTTTTT. V and J are TRBV6-5 and TRBJ2-2; D gene uncertain. The CDR3 spans 14 residues. Germline V gives CDR1 MNHEY, CDR2 SVGAGI. V was pared by 4 bases and J by 3 bases, with 9 bases between.

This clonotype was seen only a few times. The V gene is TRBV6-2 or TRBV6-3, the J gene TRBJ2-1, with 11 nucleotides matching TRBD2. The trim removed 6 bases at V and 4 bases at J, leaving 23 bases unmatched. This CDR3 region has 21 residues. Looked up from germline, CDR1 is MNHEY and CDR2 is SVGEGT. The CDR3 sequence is CASRSSTTSGRSGSTYNEQFF. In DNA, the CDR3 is TGTGCCAGCAGATCATCAACCACTAGCGGGAGATCTGGAAGCACTTACAATGAGCAGTTCTTC.

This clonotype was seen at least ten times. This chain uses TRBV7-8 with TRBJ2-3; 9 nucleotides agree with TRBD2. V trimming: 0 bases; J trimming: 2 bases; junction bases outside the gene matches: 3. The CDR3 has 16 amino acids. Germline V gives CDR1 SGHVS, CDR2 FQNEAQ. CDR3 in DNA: TGTGCCAGCAGCTTAGCGACGGGACTAGCCACAGATACGCAGTATTTT. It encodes CASSLATGLATDTQYF. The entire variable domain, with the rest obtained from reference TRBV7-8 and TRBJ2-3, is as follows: GAGVSQSPRYKVAKRGQDVALRCDPISGHVSLFWYQQALGQGPEFLTYFQNEAQLDKSGLPSDRFFAERPEGSVSTLKIQRTQQEDSAVYLCASSLATGLATDTQYFGPGTRLTVL.

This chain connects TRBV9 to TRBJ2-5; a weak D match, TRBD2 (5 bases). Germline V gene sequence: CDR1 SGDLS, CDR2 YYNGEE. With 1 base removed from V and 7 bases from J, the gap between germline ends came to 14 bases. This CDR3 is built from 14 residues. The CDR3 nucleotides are TGTGCCAGCAGCGTAAACGACGGGGTTGGGACCCAGTACTTC. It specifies CASSVNDGVGTQYF.

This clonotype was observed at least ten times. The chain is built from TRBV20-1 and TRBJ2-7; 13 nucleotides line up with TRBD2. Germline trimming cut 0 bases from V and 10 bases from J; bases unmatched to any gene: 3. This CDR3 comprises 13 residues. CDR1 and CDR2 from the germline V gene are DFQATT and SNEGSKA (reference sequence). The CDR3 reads CSARDTSGGVQYF. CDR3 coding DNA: TGCAGTGCTAGAGATACTAGCGGGGGGGTCCAGTACTTC.

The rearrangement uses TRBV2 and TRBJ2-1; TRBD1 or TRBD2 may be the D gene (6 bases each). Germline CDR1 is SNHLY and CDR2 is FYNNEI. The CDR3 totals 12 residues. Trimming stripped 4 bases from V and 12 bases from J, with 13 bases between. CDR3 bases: TGTGCCAGCAGTGTTGGGACGGGGGCGCAGTTCTTC. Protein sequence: CASSVGTGAQFF.

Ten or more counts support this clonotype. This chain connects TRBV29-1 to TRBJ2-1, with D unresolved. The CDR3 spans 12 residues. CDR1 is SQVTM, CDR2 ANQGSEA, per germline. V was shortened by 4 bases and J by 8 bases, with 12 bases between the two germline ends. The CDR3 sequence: CSVADLTDEQFF. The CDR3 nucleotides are TGCAGCGTTGCAGATCTTACTGATGAGCAGTTCTTC.

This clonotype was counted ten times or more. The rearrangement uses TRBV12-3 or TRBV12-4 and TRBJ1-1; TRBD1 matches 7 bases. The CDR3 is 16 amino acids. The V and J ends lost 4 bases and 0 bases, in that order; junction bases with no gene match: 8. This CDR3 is CASSSRTGVMNTEAFF. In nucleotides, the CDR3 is TGTGCCAGCAGTTCTAGGACAGGTGTCATGAACACTGAAGCTTTCTTT.

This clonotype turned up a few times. The CDR3 protein is CASSQGFGSGSLTDTQYF. For the CDR3, the DNA is TGTGCCAGCAGCCAAGGGTTTGGTAGCGGGAGTCTCACAGATACGCAGTATTTT. This sequence joins TRBV4-2 and TRBJ2-3; 9 bases agree with TRBD2. CDR1 is LGHNA, CDR2 YNFKEQ, per germline. Trimming removed 1 base from V and 2 bases from J; junction bases left unmatched: 10. CDR3 size: 18 residues.

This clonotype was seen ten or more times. CDR3 amino acids: CASSLKLDTEAFF. DNA for the CDR3: TGCGCCAGCAGCTTAAAACTAGACACTGAAGCTTTCTTT. The V call is TRBV5-1, the J call TRBJ1-1, with unresolved D. Germline assignment: CDR1 SGHRS and CDR2 YFSETQ. The CDR3 totals 13 residues. Between the trimmed V and J ends, which lost 2 bases and 3 bases, there was a span of 8 bases. Based on the CDR3 plus reference TRBV5-1 and TRBJ1-1, the full variable domain is KAGVTQTPRYLIKTRGQQVTLSCSPISGHRSVSWYQQTPGQGLQFLFEYFSETQRNKGNFPGRFSGRQFSNSRSEMNVSTLELGDSALYLCASSLKLDTEAFFGQGTRLTVV.

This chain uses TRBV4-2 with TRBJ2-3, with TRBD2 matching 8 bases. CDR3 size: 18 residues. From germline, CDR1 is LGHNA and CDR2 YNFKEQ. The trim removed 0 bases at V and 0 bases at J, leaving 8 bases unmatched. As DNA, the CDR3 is TGTGCCAGCAGCCAAGATCGGCGGGTAGCGGGGAGCACAGATACGCAGTATTTT. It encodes CASSQDRRVAGSTDTQYF.

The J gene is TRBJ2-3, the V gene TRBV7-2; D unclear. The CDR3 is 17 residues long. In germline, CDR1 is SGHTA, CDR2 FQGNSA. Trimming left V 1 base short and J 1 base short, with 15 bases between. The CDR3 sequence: CASSLVLALGRTDTQYF. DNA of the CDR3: TGTGCCAGCAGCTTAGTCTTAGCCCTAGGACGCACAGATACGCAGTATTTT. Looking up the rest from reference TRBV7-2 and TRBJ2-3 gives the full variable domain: GAGVSQSPSNKVTEKGKDVELRCDPISGHTALYWYRQSLGQGLEFLIYFQGNSAPDKSGLPSDRFSAERTGGSVSTLTIQRTQQEDSAVYLCASSLVLALGRTDTQYFGPGTRLTVL.

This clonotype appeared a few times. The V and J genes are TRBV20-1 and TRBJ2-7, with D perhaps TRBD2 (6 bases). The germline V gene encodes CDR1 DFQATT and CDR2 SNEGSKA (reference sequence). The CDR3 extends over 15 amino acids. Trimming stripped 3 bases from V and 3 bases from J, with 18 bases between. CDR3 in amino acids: CSARPTLARDYEQYF. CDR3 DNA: TGCAGTGCTAGGCCCACCCTAGCGCGAGACTACGAGCAGTACTTC.

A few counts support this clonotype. CDR3 in amino acids: CASSQGPGDQTQYF. The CDR3 DNA sequence: TGCGCCAGCAGCCAAGGCCCAGGGGATCAGACCCAGTACTTC. The genes are TRBV4-3 and TRBJ2-5, with a tentative D call TRBD1 (6 bases). Germline CDR1 reads LGHNA; CDR2 reads YSLEER. The V end lost 1 base, the J end lost 6 bases, and 12 bases lay between the germline ends. The CDR3 length is 14 residues.

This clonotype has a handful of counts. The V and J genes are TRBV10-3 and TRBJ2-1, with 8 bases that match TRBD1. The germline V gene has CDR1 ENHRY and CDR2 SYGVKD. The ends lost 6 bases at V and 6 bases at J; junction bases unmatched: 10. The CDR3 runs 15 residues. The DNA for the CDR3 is TGTGCCATCAGGGACAGGGCCTCCTTGGGCAATGAGCAGTTCTTC. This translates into CAIRDRASLGNEQFF.

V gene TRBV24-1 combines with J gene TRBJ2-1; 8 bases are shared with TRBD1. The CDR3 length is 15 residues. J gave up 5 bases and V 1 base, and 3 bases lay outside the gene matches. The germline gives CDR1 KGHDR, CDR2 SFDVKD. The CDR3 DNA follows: TGTGCCACCAGTGATTTCGGACAGGGCCACAATGAGCAGTTCTTC. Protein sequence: CATSDFGQGHNEQFF.